This TCR beta chain was documented in a study of blood T cells in healthy people across ages. Through a sample-barcoded 5' primer and a J-beta primer mix, a second PCR was run for roughly 7 to 12 cycles. TCRdb re-analysed the 5' RACE reads in MiXCR, keeping a single row per CDR3 protein. The sample lists about 780,000 distinct CDR3 sequences, about half occurring once. With 5 bases removed from V and 1 base from J, the gap between germline ends came to 9 bases. Germline V lookup: CDR1 SGHTA, CDR2 FQGNSA. The CDR3 runs to 14 residues. In this sample, this clonotype turned up many times. The V and J genes are TRBV7-2 and TRBJ2-4, with a weak D call TRBD2 (5 bases). The sequence was collected from a man older than 75 in good health. The sequenced material came from blood. The CDR3 spells CASSPAGAKNIQYF. CDR3 coding DNA: TGTGCCAGCAGCCCCGCGGGCGCCAAAAACATTCAGTACTTC.